Listed here is a single T cell receptor beta chain. Its antigen has not been determined. One base away there is no much larger clone; base qualities are not given. TCRbeta CDR3 regions were amplified from genomic DNA using the immunoSEQ Assay, a bias-controlled multiplex PCR. The study's own analysis went as follows. Within the assay, amplification of reference gene primers was used to estimate how many nucleated cells each sample contained. To quantify the absolute abundance of each unique TCRbeta CDR3 rearrangement, sequence reads were collapsed and filtered. Productive Simpson clonality was computed per sample as the square root of Simpson's diversity index over productive rearrangements. Not all clones reach the TCRdb copy of this immuneACCESS table, which keeps in-frame sequences only. Checked studies attribute under half of the gap to unresolved V genes and leave the rest unexplained. Clone size and the V and J calls come from that table; the DNA yielded D and trimming. Counted in this sample were about 430,000 clones; around 91% of them appeared once. More than 0.95% of the sample lies in the top ten.

Including cysteine and phenylalanine, the CDR3 has 17 amino acids. The sequence is cut down to CDR3 DNA, 51 bases in frame from base 1. The germline V gene (reference sequence) supplies CDR1 LNHNV and CDR2 YYDKDF. For this chain, trimming is 3 bases at the V end and 6 bases at the J end, and the number of junction bases without a gene match is 10. These data belong to a study of blood T cell repertoires in COVID-19 (dated by TCRdb to about 2020). At the level of the whole study: Samples from collaborators originated in the United States, Italy and Spain and spanned both the acute and convalescent phases of COVID-19. The prospective study material was composed of cDNA or gDNA derived from T cells, B-cell-depleted T cells, or PBMCs. Subjects who had been exposed to COVID-19, were actively infected with it, or had recovered from it provided the deeply sampled blood TCRbeta repertoires that made up the dataset. The repertoires were released in a freely available public database meant as a resource for research on the immune response to SARS-CoV-2. The samples were drawn from two sources: the first 160 participants of the ongoing ImmuneRACE study, and about 1,300 subjects contributed by 6 global collaborators. The sample metadata nearly always contained a de-identified subject ID, COVID-19 status, age in years and sex. Where HLA class I and class II types were available, the types were taken from metadata supplied by the sample provider, not from assay-based typing. Here is what the overall study found, with its caveats: The quantity of clinical and demographic metadata differed by source and by participant and was supplied without curation.

In the prospective study, participants were about 18 to 95 years old, resided in about two dozen geographic areas of the United States, and were enrolled through a virtual design. In the prospective study, cohorts were assigned on the basis of participant-reported clinical history obtained from a screening survey and a study questionnaire. Recovered participants in ImmuneRACE Cohort 3 were defined by two consecutive negative NP/OP PCR tests, clearance by a healthcare professional, or resolution of symptoms. Each participant in the prospective study had whole blood, serum and a nasopharyngeal or oropharyngeal swab collected by mobile phlebotomists. Additional blood draws and questionnaires over an approximately two-month period could optionally be provided by prospective study participants. Before DNA extraction, blood samples from the prospective study were shipped at room temperature or frozen.

Source material: PBMCs or T cells enriched from blood (not recorded which). The TCR was taken from a man aged 25-45 years who had recovered from COVID-19. The chain links TRBV15 with TRBJ2-3; 12 bases in between match TRBD1. The CDR3 reads as follows: CATSSPEGQGARDTQYF. In nucleotide form, the sequence is TGTGCCACCAGCAGTCCCGAGGGACAGGGGGCGAGGGATACGCAGTATTTT.